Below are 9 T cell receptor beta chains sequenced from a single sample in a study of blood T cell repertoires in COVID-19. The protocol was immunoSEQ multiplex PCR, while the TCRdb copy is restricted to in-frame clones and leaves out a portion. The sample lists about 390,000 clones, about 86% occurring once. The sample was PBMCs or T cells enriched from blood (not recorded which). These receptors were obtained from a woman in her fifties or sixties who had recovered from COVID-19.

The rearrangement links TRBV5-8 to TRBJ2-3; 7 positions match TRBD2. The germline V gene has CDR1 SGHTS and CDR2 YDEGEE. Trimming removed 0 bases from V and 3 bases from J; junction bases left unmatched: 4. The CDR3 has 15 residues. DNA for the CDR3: TGTGCCAGCAGCTTGGCCAGCGGGGCAACAGATACGCAGTATTTT. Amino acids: CASSLASGATDTQYF.

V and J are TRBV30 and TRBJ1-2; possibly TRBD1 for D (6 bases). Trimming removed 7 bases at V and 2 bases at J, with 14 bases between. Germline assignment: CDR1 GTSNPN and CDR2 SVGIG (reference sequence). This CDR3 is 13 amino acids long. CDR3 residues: CASTATGNYGYTF. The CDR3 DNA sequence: TGTGCCTCCACGGCTACAGGGAACTATGGCTACACCTTC.

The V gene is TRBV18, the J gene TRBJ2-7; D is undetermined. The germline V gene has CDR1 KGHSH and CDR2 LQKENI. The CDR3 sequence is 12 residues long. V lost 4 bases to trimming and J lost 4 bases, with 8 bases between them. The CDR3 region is CASSLDKYEQYF. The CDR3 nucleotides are TGTGCCAGCTCACTTGACAAGTACGAGCAGTACTTC.

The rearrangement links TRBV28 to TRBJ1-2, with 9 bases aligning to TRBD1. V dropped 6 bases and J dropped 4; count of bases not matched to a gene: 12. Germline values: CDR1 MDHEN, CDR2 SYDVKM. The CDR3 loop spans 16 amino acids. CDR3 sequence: CASSPNRDRASYGYTF. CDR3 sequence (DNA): TGTGCCAGCAGCCCAAACCGGGACAGGGCCTCCTATGGCTACACCTTC.

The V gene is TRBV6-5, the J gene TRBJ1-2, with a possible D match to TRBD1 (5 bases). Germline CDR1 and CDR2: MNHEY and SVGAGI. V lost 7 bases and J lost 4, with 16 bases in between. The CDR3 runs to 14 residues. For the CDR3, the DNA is TGTGCCAGCACCCAAGGCGGGGCCCTCTATGGCTACACCTTC. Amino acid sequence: CASTQGGALYGYTF.

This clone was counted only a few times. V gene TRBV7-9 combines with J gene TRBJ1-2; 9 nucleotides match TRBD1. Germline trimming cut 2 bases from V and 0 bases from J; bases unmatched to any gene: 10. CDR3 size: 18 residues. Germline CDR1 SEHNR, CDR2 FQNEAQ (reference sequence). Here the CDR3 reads CASSLPSGQGTTNYGYTF. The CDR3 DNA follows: TGTGCCAGCAGCTTACCGAGCGGACAGGGGACGACTAACTATGGCTACACCTTC.

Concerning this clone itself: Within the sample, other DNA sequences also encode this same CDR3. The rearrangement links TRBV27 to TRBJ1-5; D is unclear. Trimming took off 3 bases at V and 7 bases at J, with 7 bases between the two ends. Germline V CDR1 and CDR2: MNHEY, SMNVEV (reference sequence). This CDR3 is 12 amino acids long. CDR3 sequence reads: CASSFPGQPQHF. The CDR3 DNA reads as TGTGCCAGCAGTTTCCCCGGGCAGCCCCAGCATTTT.

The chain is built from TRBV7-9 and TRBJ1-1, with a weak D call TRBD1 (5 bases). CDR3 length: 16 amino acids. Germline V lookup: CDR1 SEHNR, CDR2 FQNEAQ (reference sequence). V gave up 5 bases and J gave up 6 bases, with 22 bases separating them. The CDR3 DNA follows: TGTGCCAGCAGCAAACTAGCCGGGGGGGAAGTCTCTGAAGCTTTCTTT. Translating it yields CASSKLAGGEVSEAFF.

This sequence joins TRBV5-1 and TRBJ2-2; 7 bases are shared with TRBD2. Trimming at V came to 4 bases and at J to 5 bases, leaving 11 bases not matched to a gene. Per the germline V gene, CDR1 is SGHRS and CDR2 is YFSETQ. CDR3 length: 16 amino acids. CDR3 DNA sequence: TGCGCCAGCAGCCCCCTCCCGGGCGGGGGTACCGGGGAGCTGTTTTTT. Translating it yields CASSPLPGGGTGELFF.